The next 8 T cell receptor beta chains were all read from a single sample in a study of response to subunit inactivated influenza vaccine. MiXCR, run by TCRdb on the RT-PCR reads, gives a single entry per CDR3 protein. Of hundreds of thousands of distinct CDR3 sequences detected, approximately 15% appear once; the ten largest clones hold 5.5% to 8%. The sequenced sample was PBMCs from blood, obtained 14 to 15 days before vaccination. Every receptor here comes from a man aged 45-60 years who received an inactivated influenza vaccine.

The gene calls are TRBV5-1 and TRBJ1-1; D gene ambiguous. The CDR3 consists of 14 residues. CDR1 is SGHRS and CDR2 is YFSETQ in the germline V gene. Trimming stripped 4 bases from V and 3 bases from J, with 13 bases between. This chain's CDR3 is CASSQPLPDTEAFF. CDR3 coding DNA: TGCGCCAGCAGCCAACCTCTACCGGACACTGAAGCTTTCTTT.

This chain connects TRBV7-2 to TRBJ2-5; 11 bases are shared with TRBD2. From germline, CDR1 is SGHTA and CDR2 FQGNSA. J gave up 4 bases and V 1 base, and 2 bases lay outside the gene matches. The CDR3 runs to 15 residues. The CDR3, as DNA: TGTGCCAGCAGCTTAGTAGCGGGGGGGATAGAGACCCAGTACTTC. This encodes CASSLVAGGIETQYF.

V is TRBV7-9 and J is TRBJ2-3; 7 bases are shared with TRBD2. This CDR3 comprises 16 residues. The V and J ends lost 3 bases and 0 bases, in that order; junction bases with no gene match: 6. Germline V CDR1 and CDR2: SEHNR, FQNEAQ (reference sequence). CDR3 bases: TGTGCCAGCAGCTTGTCTACTAGCGAGAGCACAGATACGCAGTATTTT. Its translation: CASSLSTSESTDTQYF. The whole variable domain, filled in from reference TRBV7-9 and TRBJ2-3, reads DTGVSQNPRHKITKRGQNVTFRCDPISEHNRLYWYRQTLGQGPEFLTYFQNEAQLEKSRLLSDRFSAERPKGSFSTLEIQRTEQGDSAMYLCASSLSTSESTDTQYFGPGTRLTVL.

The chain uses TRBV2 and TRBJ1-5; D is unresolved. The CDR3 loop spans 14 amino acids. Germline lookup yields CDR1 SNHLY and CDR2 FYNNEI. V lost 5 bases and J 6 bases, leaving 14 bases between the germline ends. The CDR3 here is CASSSTSQFQPQHF. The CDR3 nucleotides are TGTGCCAGCAGTTCGACGTCGCAGTTTCAGCCCCAGCATTTT.

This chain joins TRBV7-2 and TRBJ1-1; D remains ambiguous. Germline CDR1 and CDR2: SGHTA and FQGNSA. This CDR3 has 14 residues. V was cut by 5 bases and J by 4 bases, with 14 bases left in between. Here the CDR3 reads CASSQRTRSTEAFF. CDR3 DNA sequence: TGTGCCAGCAGCCAAAGAACTAGGAGCACTGAAGCTTTCTTT.

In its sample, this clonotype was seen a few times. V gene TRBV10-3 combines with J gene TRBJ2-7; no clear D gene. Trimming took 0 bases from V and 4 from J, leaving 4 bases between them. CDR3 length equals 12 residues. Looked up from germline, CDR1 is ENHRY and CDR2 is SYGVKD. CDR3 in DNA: TGTGCCATCAGTGAGTCGCAATACGAGCAGTACTTC. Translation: CAISESQYEQYF.

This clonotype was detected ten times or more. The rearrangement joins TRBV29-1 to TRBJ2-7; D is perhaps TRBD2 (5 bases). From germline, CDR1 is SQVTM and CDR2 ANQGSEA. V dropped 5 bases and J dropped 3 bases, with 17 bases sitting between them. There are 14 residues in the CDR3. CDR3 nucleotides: TGCAGCGTTACAGAGGGCGGAGTTCTCTACGAGCAGTACTTC. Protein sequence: CSVTEGGVLYEQYF.

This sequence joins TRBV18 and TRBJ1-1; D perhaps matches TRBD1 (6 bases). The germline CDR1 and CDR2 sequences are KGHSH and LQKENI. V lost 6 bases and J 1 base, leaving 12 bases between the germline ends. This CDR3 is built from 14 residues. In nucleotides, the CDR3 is TGTGCCAGCTCTACGCAGGGGCCGAACACTGAAGCTTTCTTT. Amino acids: CASSTQGPNTEAFF.